This is a list of T cell receptor beta chains from one sample in a study of beta chain features in type 1 diabetes. Generated by immunoSEQ multiplex PCR, the TCRdb table keeps only in-frame clones and is missing some. The sample includes hundreds of thousands of clones, 15% to 19% of them seen just once. Source material: naive CD4+ T cells from blood. Every receptor here comes from a man aged 18 to 29 in good health. Both conserved end residues are part of each CDR3. A D gene is named only where the DNA matches it firmly. Size tells how often a clone was seen (once, few, many) or the class of an expanded clone, and some rows leave it out.

>TRBJ1-2|-|15|TRBV5-1|TRBD1
CASSFDRQGAYGYTF
TGCGCCAGCAGCTTTGACAGACAGGGAGCCTATGGCTACACCTTC
>TRBJ2-7|-|15|TRBV6-6|-
CASSRDSGGKYEQYF
TGTGCCAGCAGCCGGGACAGCGGAGGGAAATACGAGCAGTACTTC
>TRBJ1-2|-|13|TRBV10-3|-
CAVPRQENYGYTF
TGTGCCGTTCCACGACAGGAAAACTATGGCTACACCTTC
>TRBJ1-2|-|14|TRBV19|TRBD1
CASSVDRGNYGYTF
TGTGCCAGTAGTGTGGACAGGGGGAACTATGGCTACACCTTC
>TRBJ1-2|few|13|TRBV6-4|-
CASSDNAGTGYTF
TGTGCCAGCAGTGACAATGCGGGGACGGGCTACACCTTC
>TRBJ1-2|-|14|TRBV5-1|TRBD1
CASSPGQDYFGYTF
TGCGCCAGCAGCCCCGGACAGGACTATTTTGGCTACACCTTC
>TRBJ2-7|-|14|TRBV6-6|TRBD1
CASRGTGSSYEQYF
TGTGCCAGCAGAGGGACAGGGAGCTCCTACGAGCAGTACTTC
>TRBJ1-1|few|13|TRBV7-9|TRBD1
CASRWTGEHEAFF
TGTGCCAGCAGATGGACAGGGGAGCACGAAGCTTTCTTT
>TRBJ2-3|-|15|TRBV19|TRBD1
CASRLVGQGTDTQYF
TGTGCCAGTAGACTGGTGGGACAGGGTACAGATACGCAGTATTTT
>TRBJ2-3|-|13|TRBV25-1|-
CASSPPPTDTQYF
TGTGCCAGCAGTCCACCTCCTACAGATACGCAGTATTTT
>TRBJ1-1|-|12|TRBV7-3|-
CASSEGNTEAFF
TGTGCCAGCAGCGAGGGGAACACTGAAGCTTTCTTT
>TRBJ1-1|few|14|TRBV7-9|TRBD1
CASSVQGTNTEAFF
TGTGCCAGCAGCGTACAGGGGACGAACACTGAAGCTTTCTTT
>TRBJ2-2|-|15|TRBV18|-
CASSPPGKLTGELFF
TGTGCCAGCTCACCCCCGGGGAAGTTGACCGGGGAGCTGTTTTTT